The 27 T cell receptor beta chains presented below share a single source sample, sequenced in a study of T cells in Graves' hyperthyroidism and ophthalmopathy. TCR beta CDR3 region amplification was performed from RNA transcripts. HTBI primers drove first-round RT-PCR of the TCR CDR3. TCRdb used MiXCR to reprocess the multiplex PCR reads, holding one entry per CDR3 protein. The table lists roughly 99,000 distinct CDR3 sequences, 15% to 20% of them singletons, with 40% to 50% in the top ten. The sample taken for sequencing was blood. These receptors were obtained from a woman aged 45-60 years with Graves' hyperthyroidism.

This clonotype was counted once. This sequence joins TRBV7-9 and TRBJ2-2; no clear D gene. This CDR3 comprises 14 residues. V was cut by 3 bases and J by 2 bases, with 7 bases left in between. Germline assignment: CDR1 SEHNR and CDR2 FQNEAQ (reference sequence). The CDR3 region has the DNA TGTGCCAGCAGCTTCCCCAAAAACACCGGGGAGCTGTTTTTT. It yields the protein CASSFPKNTGELFF.

This clonotype has a count of ten or more. The chain employs TRBV20-1 and TRBJ2-2; TRBD2 might be the D (6 bases). The germline CDR1 and CDR2 sequences are DFQATT and SNEGSKA (reference sequence). Trimming stripped 1 base from V and 6 bases from J, with 15 bases between. There are 15 residues in the CDR3. CDR3 loop: CSARVAGKGSGELFF. CDR3 nucleotide sequence: TGCAGTGCTAGAGTTGCGGGGAAGGGTTCCGGGGAGCTGTTTTTT.

The table lists this clonotype with many counts. CDR3 loop: CASREVSNYGYTF. The CDR3 DNA follows: TGTGCCAGCAGAGAGGTATCAAACTATGGCTACACCTTC. The genes are TRBV6-2 or TRBV6-3 and TRBJ1-2, with D uncertain. The V gene lost 6 bases and the J gene lost 2 bases, with 10 bases spanning the gap. The CDR3 sequence is 13 residues long. Germline-derived CDR1 and CDR2 are MNHEY and SVGEGT.

In this sample, this clonotype turned up many times. The chain uses TRBV10-3 and TRBJ1-6; D ambiguous. The V end was cut by 6 bases, the J end by 0 bases, with 12 bases between. CDR1 ENHRY and CDR2 SYGVKD come from the germline V gene. The CDR3 is 16 amino acids. CDR3 loop: CAIRPTEASYNSPLHF. CDR3 DNA sequence: TGTGCCATCAGGCCTACTGAGGCCTCCTATAATTCACCCCTCCACTTT.

In this sample, this clonotype turned up many times. V and J are TRBV7-9 and TRBJ2-5; possible D gene TRBD1, 6 bases. Trimming took off 5 bases at V and 0 bases at J, with 16 bases between the two ends. The CDR3 consists of 16 residues. Germline CDR1 SEHNR, CDR2 FQNEAQ (reference sequence). The CDR3 reads CASSPLGGLYQETQYF. CDR3 nucleotide sequence: TGTGCCAGCAGCCCCCTAGGGGGTTTGTACCAAGAGACCCAGTACTTC.

This clonotype was counted ten times or more. The chain links TRBV4-1 to TRBJ2-5; D tentatively reads TRBD1 or TRBD2 (5 bases each). The CDR3 contains 12 residues. V was cut by 10 bases and J by 3 bases, with 12 bases left in between. CDR1 is MGHRA and CDR2 is YSYEKL in the germline V gene. The CDR3 bases are TGCGCCACCTCCGGGACCGAAGAGACCCAGTACTTC. Translation gives CATSGTEETQYF.

The chain couples TRBV20-1 to TRBJ1-5; unclear D gene. This CDR3 has 13 residues. The V end lost 3 bases, the J end lost 3 bases, and 9 bases lay between the germline ends. Germline values: CDR1 DFQATT, CDR2 SNEGSKA (reference sequence). Here the CDR3 DNA reads TGCAGTGCTAGTGCTACACCCAATCAGCCCCAGCATTTT. Protein: CSASATPNQPQHF.

Ten or more counts support this clonotype. The chain carries TRBV19 and TRBJ1-5; TRBD1 aligns across 10 bases. The germline gives CDR1 LNHDA, CDR2 SQIVND (reference sequence). J was trimmed by 6 bases and V by 5 bases; bases with no gene match: 7. CDR3 size: 15 residues. CDR3 sequence: CASSPGTGVRQPQHF. The DNA of the CDR3 is TGTGCCAGTAGTCCCGGGACAGGGGTTCGTCAGCCCCAGCATTTT.

This clonotype was seen many times. J is TRBJ2-2 and V is TRBV6-1; D perhaps matches TRBD2 (6 bases). CDR3 length: 16 residues. The V gene's germline CDR1 is MNHNS and CDR2 SASEGT. The germline V and J ends were trimmed by 5 bases and 3 bases, with 16 bases remaining between them. Here the CDR3 reads CASSSGGRRYTGELFF. Here the CDR3 DNA reads TGTGCCAGCAGTTCCGGAGGGAGGAGATACACCGGGGAGCTGTTTTTT.

This sequence joins TRBV11-3 and TRBJ2-5; TRBD2 aligns across 13 bases. V lost 4 bases and J lost 13; bases outside the gene matches: 6. Germline CDR1 and CDR2: SGHNT and YENEEA. CDR3 length: 13 amino acids. DNA of the CDR3: TGTGCCAGCAGCTCCGGACTAGCGGGAGTTTGGTACTTC. Translated, it gives CASSSGLAGVWYF.

The gene calls are TRBV20-1 and TRBJ1-1, with a tentative D call TRBD1 (5 bases). Germline V gives CDR1 DFQATT, CDR2 SNEGSKA (reference sequence). The CDR3 has 12 amino acids. V was trimmed by 6 bases and J by 8 bases, leaving 16 bases between them. The chain's CDR3 is CSAPGTAGEAFF. CDR3 bases: TGCAGTGCCCCCGGGACCGCGGGGGAAGCTTTCTTT.

This clonotype was seen many times. The chain joins TRBV9 to TRBJ2-3, with TRBD2 matching over 8 bases. The CDR3 extends over 16 amino acids. V gave up 4 bases and J gave up 4 bases; unmatched junction bases: 11. Looked up from germline, CDR1 is SGDLS and CDR2 is YYNGEE. The CDR3 sequence is CASSLSSGSKADTQYF. Written as DNA, the CDR3 is TGTGCCAGCAGCTTATCCAGCGGGAGTAAGGCAGATACGCAGTATTTT.

A remark on this clonotype: This sequence may be a read error, since a much larger clone differs from it by one base. V gene TRBV9 combines with J gene TRBJ2-2; D possibly corresponds to TRBD1 (7 bases). V lost 4 bases and J lost 7, with 20 bases in between. Looked up from germline, CDR1 is SGDLS and CDR2 is YYNGEE. This CDR3 contains 16 residues. CDR3 bases: TGTGCCAGCAGCCCTCACTACCTCCAGGGGGGCGGGGAGCTGTTTTTT. It encodes CASSPHYLQGGGELFF.

This clonotype was counted ten times or more. As DNA, the CDR3 is TGTGCCAGCAGTTACACCAGGGTGGGGGAGCAGTACGTC. Its protein is CASSYTRVGEQYV. The chain employs TRBV6-2 or TRBV6-3 and TRBJ2-7, with D possibly matching TRBD1 (5 bases). Between the trimmed V and J ends, which lost 2 bases and 7 bases, there was a span of 12 bases. Germline CDR1 is MNHEY and CDR2 is SVGEGT. CDR3 size: 13 residues.

The V call is TRBV28, the J call TRBJ2-7; 8 bases are shared with TRBD2. Germline CDR1 reads MDHEN; CDR2 reads SYDVKM. CDR3 length: 13 residues. After removal of 6 bases from V and 6 bases from J, the junction contained 7 bases not matched to a gene. As DNA, the CDR3 is TGTGCCAGCAGCCGGGGCGGGAGGACCGAGCAGTACTTC. Amino acid sequence: CASSRGGRTEQYF.

For the CDR3, the DNA is TGCAGTGCCCTTCGCGGGAACACCGGGGAGCTGTTTTTT. It yields the protein CSALRGNTGELFF. The chain uses TRBV29-1 and TRBJ2-2; D ambiguous. CDR3 length: 13 residues. Germline CDR1 and CDR2: SQVTM and ANQGSEA.

This clonotype showed up many times. The chain joins TRBV28 to TRBJ1-3; 8 bases agree with TRBD1. V dropped 6 bases and J dropped 5; count of bases not matched to a gene: 9. Germline V gene lookup returns CDR1 MDHEN and CDR2 SYDVKM. This CDR3 is 15 amino acids long. The DNA of the CDR3 is TGTGCCAGCAGGAACGGACAGGGAGGTAGAAACACCATATATTTT. This sequence encodes CASRNGQGGRNTIYF.

Only one count was recorded for this clonotype. The DNA of the CDR3 is TGCAGTGCTAGAGAGAGGGGGGCGCTTAATCAGCCCCAGCATTTT. Translated, it gives CSARERGALNQPQHF. The V and J genes are TRBV20-1 and TRBJ1-5, with a weak D call TRBD1 (6 bases). Germline assignment: CDR1 DFQATT and CDR2 SNEGSKA (reference sequence). The CDR3 has 15 residues. The V and J ends lost 0 bases and 4 bases respectively, with 13 bases between them.

Many counts were recorded for this clonotype. The chain is built from TRBV13 and TRBJ2-1; 15 bases match TRBD2. V shed 4 bases, J shed 5 bases, and the junction held 9 bases outside the gene matches. The CDR3 has 18 residues. Germline V CDR1 and CDR2: PRHDT, FYEKMQ (reference sequence). The DNA for the CDR3 is TGTGCCAGCAGCTCGGGACTAGCGGGAGGTTCGTTCCACAATGAGCAGTTCTTC. This encodes CASSSGLAGGSFHNEQFF.

This clonotype was detected many times. The CDR3 bases are TGTGCCAGCAGCTTAGCGGTAGGATACTATGGCTACACCTTC. It translates to CASSLAVGYYGYTF. This sequence joins TRBV13 and TRBJ1-2; D ambiguous. This CDR3 comprises 14 residues. Looked up from germline, CDR1 is PRHDT and CDR2 is FYEKMQ (reference sequence). Trimming took 1 base from V and 3 from J, leaving 9 bases between them.

This clonotype was seen many times. The chain links TRBV24-1 to TRBJ2-3; 7 bases are shared with TRBD2. V dropped 0 bases and J dropped 4; count of bases not matched to a gene: 6. The CDR3 totals 16 residues. Per the germline V gene, CDR1 is KGHDR and CDR2 is SFDVKD. CDR3 DNA: TGTGCCACCAGTGATTTGAAGGCGGGAGAGGCAGATACGCAGTATTTT. Translation: CATSDLKAGEADTQYF.

This clonotype was observed a handful of times. V and J are TRBV6-2 or TRBV6-3 and TRBJ1-1, with TRBD1 matching over 7 bases. CDR3 length: 14 amino acids. Germline CDR1 and CDR2: MNHEY and SVGEGT. Losses at the gene ends were 6 bases for V and 4 bases for J; bases not matched to a gene: 8. The CDR3 spells CASRHYRGGTEAFF. The CDR3 DNA reads TGTGCCAGCAGGCACTACAGGGGTGGCACTGAAGCTTTCTTT.

In this sample, this clonotype turned up many times. This chain joins TRBV20-1 and TRBJ1-2; possibly TRBD1 for D (5 bases). This CDR3 is 14 amino acids long. Germline lookup yields CDR1 DFQATT and CDR2 SNEGSKA (reference sequence). V lost 2 bases, J lost 2 bases, and 12 bases lay in between. This chain's CDR3 is CSARIAGNNYGYTF. Written as DNA, the CDR3 is TGCAGTGCTAGAATTGCAGGGAACAACTATGGCTACACCTTC.

This clonotype was observed many times. The rearrangement links TRBV24-1 to TRBJ2-2; no clear D. Deletions cut 1 base from V and 8 bases from J, with 13 bases between. This CDR3 is 15 amino acids long. Germline V gene data show CDR1 as KGHDR and CDR2 as SFDVKD. The chain's CDR3 is CATSDFFAPGGELFF. The CDR3 DNA is TGTGCCACCAGTGATTTTTTTGCTCCCGGGGGGGAGCTGTTTTTT.

This clonotype was observed at least ten times. The CDR3 DNA sequence: TGCAGTGCCCAAGACCTGGGGGAGCAGTACTTC. This gives the protein CSAQDLGEQYF. This chain connects TRBV20-1 to TRBJ2-7; D call uncertain. In germline, CDR1 is DFQATT, CDR2 SNEGSKA (reference sequence). CDR3 length equals 11 residues. V lost 6 bases and J 7 bases, leaving 13 bases between the germline ends.

This clonotype appeared many times. This chain uses TRBV11-2 with TRBJ2-1; tentatively, D is TRBD2 (6 bases). CDR1 and CDR2 (germline): SGHAT, FQNNGV. CDR3 size: 15 residues. V shed 5 bases and J shed 7 bases, with 18 bases lying between them. The CDR3 DNA is TGTGCCAGCAGCATCCCTGGGGGGAGTGGTAATGAGCAGTTCTTC. This encodes CASSIPGGSGNEQFF.

This clonotype has a handful of counts. DNA for the CDR3: TGCAGCGTTCCTAAAGGGGGGGGGGTGGCAGATACGCAGTATTTT. It codes for CSVPKGGGVADTQYF. V and J are TRBV29-1 and TRBJ2-3; D perhaps matches TRBD2 (7 bases). The CDR3 runs to 15 residues. The ends were cut back, 5 bases at V and 4 bases at J, with 19 bases in the middle. Germline CDR1 SQVTM, CDR2 ANQGSEA.